Sequencing of this T cell receptor beta chain was carried out in a study of cytomegalovirus exposure and HLA in healthy donors. Overall study: There were some 380 genotyped donors. Of these, roughly 80% fell in the genetic ancestry cluster associated with self-reported Caucasian donors.

60 Vbeta and 13 Jbeta primers were used in PCR. TCRdb's table, derived via immunoSEQ multiplex PCR, lists solely in-frame clones and lacks some. The data show about 150,000 clones, 70% to 90% seen once. The donors, nominally healthy at sampling, likely had unrecorded immune exposures. V was shortened by 3 bases and J by 6 bases, with 12 bases between the two germline ends. Germline CDR1 reads MNHEY; CDR2 reads SMNVEV (reference sequence). This CDR3 comprises 14 residues. The sample consisted of PBMCs. The chain links TRBV27 to TRBJ2-1; tentative D call: TRBD1 (6 bases). The TCR sequence derives from a woman between 18 and 30 years old in good health and CMV-seronegative. The CDR3 bases are TGTGCCAGCAGTTTTGGGCAGGGGAGCAATGAGCAGTTCTTC. Residues: CASSFGQGSNEQFF.